The 27 T cell receptor beta chains given below trace back to one sample, sequenced in a study of CD8 T cells in Susac syndrome. Random hexamers served to reverse transcribe roughly 0.45 to 1 ug RNA. A single record per CDR3 protein comes from TCRdb applying MiXCR to the immunoSEQ multiplex PCR reads. There are around 200,000 distinct CDR3 sequences in the sample; over 90% occur only once, and 0.09% to 0.1% lies in the top ten. Input material: CD4+ T cells from PBMCs. The receptor source for this set is a human donor with Susac syndrome.

This rearrangement joins TRBV20-1 to TRBJ2-1; the D is unclear. CDR1 is DFQATT and CDR2 is SNEGSKA in the germline V gene (reference sequence). Trimming removed 2 bases at V and 5 bases at J, with 10 bases between. The CDR3 has 13 residues. The CDR3 spells CSARKYIDNEQFF. CDR3 sequence (DNA): TGCAGTGCTAGAAAATACATCGACAATGAGCAGTTCTTC.

The chain carries TRBV6-6 and TRBJ2-7, with 10 bases identical to TRBD1. The trim removed 5 bases at V and 3 bases at J, leaving 4 bases unmatched. The CDR3 consists of 14 residues. The germline V gene encodes CDR1 MNHNY and CDR2 SVGAGI (reference sequence). CDR3 sequence: CASSRQGAVYEQYF. The CDR3 bases are TGTGCCAGCAGTCGACAGGGGGCCGTCTACGAGCAGTACTTC.

About this clonotype itself: Relative to the germline gene, one junction end is altered; a read error may explain this. The chain is built from TRBV7-2 and TRBJ2-5; D may be TRBD1 (5 bases). The CDR3 extends over 14 amino acids. Germline CDR1 SGHTA, CDR2 FQGNSA. CDR3 DNA: TGTGCCAGCAGCTTAGGGACACCCAATGAGAGCCAGTACTTC. This translates into CASSLGTPNESQYF.

This CDR3 is CALTRPGQGASYTF. In DNA, the CDR3 is TGTGCCTTAACCCGGCCGGGACAGGGGGCGAGCTACACCTTC. This chain connects TRBV30 to TRBJ1-2, with 12 bases that match TRBD1. CDR1 GTSNPN and CDR2 SVGIG come from the germline V gene (reference sequence). The CDR3 is 14 amino acids. The V gene end was trimmed by 7 bases and the J gene end by 9 bases; junction bases not matched to a gene: 12.

V usage is TRBV9 and J usage is TRBJ1-5; D is uncertain. V gave up 0 bases and J gave up 5 bases, with 6 bases separating them. Looked up from germline, CDR1 is SGDLS and CDR2 is YYNGEE. This CDR3 contains 13 residues. Here the CDR3 reads CASSVGSHQPQHF. The CDR3, as DNA: TGTGCCAGCAGCGTAGGTTCTCATCAGCCCCAGCATTTT.

The rearrangement uses TRBV30 and TRBJ1-5; 8 bases agree with TRBD1. V dropped 0 bases and J dropped 1; count of bases not matched to a gene: 5. Germline values: CDR1 GTSNPN, CDR2 SVGIG (reference sequence). This CDR3 has 16 residues. Here the CDR3 reads CAWSVPGGLSNQPQHF. Written as DNA, the CDR3 is TGTGCCTGGAGTGTTCCAGGGGGCCTGAGCAATCAGCCCCAGCATTTT.

The gene calls are TRBV20-1 and TRBJ2-3; D uncertain. Between the trimmed V and J ends, which lost 2 bases and 0 bases, there was a span of 9 bases. Germline V lookup: CDR1 DFQATT, CDR2 SNEGSKA (reference sequence). The CDR3 sequence is 14 residues long. The CDR3 DNA reads as TGCAGTGCTAGACGCTCCGTTAGCACAGATACGCAGTATTTT. This encodes CSARRSVSTDTQYF.

This clonotype was counted a single time. The chain carries TRBV23-1 and TRBJ1-2; 8 nucleotides align to TRBD1. TRBV23-1 is sorted into the ORF group, with uncertain function. CDR3 length equals 17 residues. V shed 3 bases, J shed 4 bases, and the junction held 13 bases outside the gene matches. The CDR3 protein is CASSHPIPTGVGYGYTF. CDR3 DNA sequence: TGCGCCAGCAGTCACCCGATACCGACAGGGGTGGGCTATGGCTACACCTTC.

The chain's CDR3 is CATSDSGQGAIYEQYF. In DNA form, the CDR3 reads TGTGCCACCAGTGATTCTGGACAGGGGGCCATCTACGAGCAGTACTTC. The chain carries TRBV24-1 and TRBJ2-7, with 11 bases identical to TRBD1. Germline CDR1 KGHDR, CDR2 SFDVKD. Germline trimming cut 2 bases from V and 3 bases from J; bases unmatched to any gene: 5. This CDR3 is 16 amino acids long.

Notes on this clonotype: Compared with germline, one end of the junction differs, possibly owing to a read error. The rearrangement joins TRBV7-8 to TRBJ2-7; 9 nucleotides match TRBD1. The germline V gene encodes CDR1 SGHVS and CDR2 FQNEAQ. The CDR3 is made up of 14 amino acids. The CDR3 region has the DNA TGTACCAGCAGCTTGGACAGGGGCCCCCACGAGCAGTACTTC. It is translated as CTSSLDRGPHEQYF.

The V call is TRBV12-3 or TRBV12-4, the J call TRBJ2-3; 7 bases align to TRBD2. CDR3 length: 17 amino acids. After removal of 5 bases from V and 4 bases from J, the junction contained 15 bases not matched to a gene. For the CDR3, the DNA is TGTGCCAGCAGTCCCCCGGTGGCGGGAGCCTATGCAGATACGCAGTATTTT. Its translation: CASSPPVAGAYADTQYF.

The chain employs TRBV15 and TRBJ1-3; 9 bases fit TRBD1. V gave up 3 bases and J gave up 0 bases; unmatched junction bases: 6. The CDR3 consists of 17 residues. Germline CDR1 LNHNV, CDR2 YYDKDF (reference sequence). CDR3 coding DNA: TGTGCCACCAGCAGTGGTACAGGGGGCACCTCTGGAAACACCATATATTTT. It is translated as CATSSGTGGTSGNTIYF.

This chain joins TRBV5-1 and TRBJ2-2; D may be TRBD2 (6 bases). The ends were cut back, 0 bases at V and 0 bases at J, with 9 bases in the middle. This CDR3 has 16 amino acids. From germline, CDR1 is SGHRS and CDR2 YFSETQ. CDR3 sequence (DNA): TGCGCCAGCAGCTTGGCGGGACTTCCGAACACCGGGGAGCTGTTTTTT. It encodes CASSLAGLPNTGELFF.

The chain carries TRBV7-2 and TRBJ2-3, with D tentatively TRBD2 (7 bases). Trimming cost V 5 bases and J 5 bases, with 20 bases left between them. The CDR3 covers 16 residues. Germline CDR1 reads SGHTA; CDR2 reads FQGNSA. The CDR3 DNA reads as TGTGCCAGCAGCAAGACAGCGCGGGGGACACGAGATACGCAGTATTTT. Its translation: CASSKTARGTRDTQYF.

V usage is TRBV7-9 and J usage is TRBJ1-1; D is uncertain. The CDR3 is 14 residues long. The germline V and J ends were trimmed by 5 bases and 8 bases, with 18 bases remaining between them. Germline CDR1 and CDR2: SEHNR and FQNEAQ (reference sequence). In DNA, the CDR3 is TGTGCCAGCAGCCTAATGACAAGTTCCTCCGAAGCTTTCTTT. This gives the protein CASSLMTSSSEAFF.

The chain combines TRBV4-1 with TRBJ1-1; 7 bases are a match to TRBD1. The CDR3 runs to 15 residues. Germline V gives CDR1 MGHRA, CDR2 YSYEKL. J lost 3 bases, V lost 0 bases, and 4 bases had no gene match. CDR3 region: CASSQEGGGYTEAFF. DNA of the CDR3: TGCGCCAGCAGCCAAGAGGGAGGGGGCTACACTGAAGCTTTCTTT.

The chain links TRBV14 to TRBJ1-1; D unclear. Trimming left V 3 bases short and J 1 base short, with 9 bases between. The length of the CDR3 is 14 residues. Germline values: CDR1 SGHDN, CDR2 FVKESK. This CDR3 reads CASSHSTWNTEAFF. The CDR3 nucleotides read TGTGCCAGCAGCCATTCCACGTGGAACACTGAAGCTTTCTTT.

The gene calls are TRBV5-1 and TRBJ2-1; maybe TRBD2 (6 bases). The CDR3 runs 14 residues. V lost 0 bases and J 8 bases, leaving 12 bases between the germline ends. Germline V gene sequence: CDR1 SGHRS, CDR2 YFSETQ. This CDR3 is CASSLGGGTDEQFF. The DNA for the CDR3 is TGCGCCAGCAGCTTGGGGGGCGGGACGGATGAGCAGTTCTTC.

This clonotype was observed a handful of times. This rearrangement joins TRBV7-2 to TRBJ2-5; D call uncertain. Germline-derived CDR1 and CDR2 are SGHTA and FQGNSA. This CDR3 comprises 12 residues. V dropped 0 bases and J dropped 5 bases, with 4 bases sitting between them. CDR3 in DNA: TGTGCCAGCAGCTTAGCTAGGGAGACCCAGTACTTC. Protein sequence: CASSLARETQYF.

The CDR3 DNA follows: TGTGCCTGGAGGAAGGGGACAGTGATAAGCTCCTATAATTCACCCCTCCACTTT. Protein: CAWRKGTVISSYNSPLHF. The rearrangement links TRBV30 to TRBJ1-6; 7 nucleotides align to TRBD1. Unmatched junction bases numbered 11, after V lost 3 bases and J lost 0 bases. Germline lookup yields CDR1 GTSNPN and CDR2 SVGIG (reference sequence). The CDR3 has 18 residues.

The chain recombines TRBV5-1 with TRBJ1-1; a possible D gene is TRBD1 (6 bases). Germline lookup yields CDR1 SGHRS and CDR2 YFSETQ. This CDR3 region has 13 residues. V gave up 4 bases and J gave up 5 bases, with 12 bases separating them. CDR3 DNA: TGCGCCAGCAGCGTACACAGGGATACTGAAGCTTTCTTT. Translating it yields CASSVHRDTEAFF.

This clonotype has a single count. The chain is built from TRBV20-1 and TRBJ2-4; TRBD1 matches 7 bases. The germline CDR1 and CDR2 sequences are DFQATT and SNEGSKA (reference sequence). The CDR3 extends over 16 amino acids. J was trimmed by 0 bases and V by 0 bases; bases with no gene match: 5. The CDR3 DNA reads as TGCAGTGCTAGAGATCCGAGGGGGCTAGCCAAAAACATTCAGTACTTC. It encodes CSARDPRGLAKNIQYF.

J is TRBJ2-6 and V is TRBV20-1; perhaps TRBD1 as D (6 bases). CDR3 length equals 15 residues. The V end lost 5 bases, the J end lost 4 bases, and 15 bases lay between the germline ends. Germline CDR1 DFQATT, CDR2 SNEGSKA (reference sequence). DNA of the CDR3: TGCAGTGCTTCTCCTACAGGGTCGGGGGCCAACGTCCTGACTTTC. It codes for CSASPTGSGANVLTF.

As concerns this clonotype: The junction shows a germline mismatch at one end, possibly a read error. The V call is TRBV5-1, the J call TRBJ2-7, with D possibly being TRBD1 (7 bases). Germline V gives CDR1 SGHRS, CDR2 YFSETQ. The CDR3 has 14 amino acids. CDR3 nucleotide sequence: TGTGCCAGCAGCTTAGGAGGGGGCACCTACGAGCAGTACTTC. Protein: CASSLGGGTYEQYF.

The rearrangement joins TRBV5-1 to TRBJ2-3; D is uncertain. CDR3 size: 13 residues. The V and J ends lost 3 bases and 8 bases respectively, with 13 bases between them. Germline loops: CDR1 SGHRS, CDR2 YFSETQ. The CDR3 nucleotides are TGCGCCAGCAGCTCCGGGCCCCCGGGTACGCAGTATTTT. This gives the protein CASSSGPPGTQYF.

V and J are TRBV5-4 and TRBJ2-1, with 12 bases aligning to TRBD2. The V gene end was trimmed by 4 bases and the J gene end by 2 bases; junction bases not matched to a gene: 4. In germline, CDR1 is SGHNT, CDR2 YYREEE (reference sequence). CDR3 length equals 16 residues. CDR3 bases: TGTGCCAGCAGCCCGCTAGCGGGAGGGCCCTACAATGAGCAGTTCTTC. Translation gives CASSPLAGGPYNEQFF.

The chain is built from TRBV4-1 and TRBJ2-2; no definite D call. The CDR3 is 12 amino acids. V was cut by 3 bases and J by 3 bases, with 2 bases left in between. The V gene's germline CDR1 is MGHRA and CDR2 YSYEKL. Written as DNA, the CDR3 is TGCGCCAGCAGCCACGACACCGGGGAGCTGTTTTTT. Translated: CASSHDTGELFF.